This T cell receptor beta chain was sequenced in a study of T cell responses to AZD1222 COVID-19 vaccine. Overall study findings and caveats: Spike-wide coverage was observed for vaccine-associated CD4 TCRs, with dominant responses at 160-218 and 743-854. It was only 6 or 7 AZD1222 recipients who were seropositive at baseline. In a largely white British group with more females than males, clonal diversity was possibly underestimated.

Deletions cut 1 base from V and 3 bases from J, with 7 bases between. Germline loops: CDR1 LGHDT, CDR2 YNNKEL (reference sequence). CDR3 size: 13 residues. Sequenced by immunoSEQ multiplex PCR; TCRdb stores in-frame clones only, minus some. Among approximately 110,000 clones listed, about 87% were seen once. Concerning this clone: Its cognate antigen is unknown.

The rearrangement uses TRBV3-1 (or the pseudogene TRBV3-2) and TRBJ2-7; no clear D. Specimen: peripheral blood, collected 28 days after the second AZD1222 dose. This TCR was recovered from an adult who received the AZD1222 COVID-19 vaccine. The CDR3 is CASSQGGVYEQYF. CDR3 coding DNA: TGTGCCAGCAGCCAAGGAGGCGTCTACGAGCAGTACTTC.